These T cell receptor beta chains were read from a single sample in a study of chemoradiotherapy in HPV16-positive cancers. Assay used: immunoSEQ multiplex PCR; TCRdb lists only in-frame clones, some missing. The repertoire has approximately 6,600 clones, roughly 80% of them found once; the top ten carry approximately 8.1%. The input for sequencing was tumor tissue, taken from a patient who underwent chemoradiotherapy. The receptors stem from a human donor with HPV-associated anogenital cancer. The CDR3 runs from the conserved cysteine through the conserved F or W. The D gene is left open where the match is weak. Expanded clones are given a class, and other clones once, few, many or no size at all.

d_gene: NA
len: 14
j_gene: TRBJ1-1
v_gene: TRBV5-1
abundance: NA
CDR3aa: CASSLFGGGTEAFF
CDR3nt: TGCGCCAGCAGCTTGTTCGGGGGGGGCACTGAAGCTTTCTTT

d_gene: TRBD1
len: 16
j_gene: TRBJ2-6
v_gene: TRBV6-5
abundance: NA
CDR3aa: CASSLGQFSGANVLTF
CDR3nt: TGTGCCAGCAGTTTGGGACAGTTCTCTGGGGCCAACGTCCTGACTTTC

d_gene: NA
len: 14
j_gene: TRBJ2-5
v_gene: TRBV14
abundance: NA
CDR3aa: CASSQVLRGETQYF
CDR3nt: TGTGCCAGCAGCCAAGTACTCAGGGGAGAGACCCAGTACTTC

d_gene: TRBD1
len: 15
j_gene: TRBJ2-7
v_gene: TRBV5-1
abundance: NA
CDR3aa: CASSDPGQGAREQYF
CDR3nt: TGCGCCAGCAGCGATCCGGGACAGGGGGCCCGGGAGCAGTACTTC

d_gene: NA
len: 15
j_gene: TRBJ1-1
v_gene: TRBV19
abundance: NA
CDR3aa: CASRTTGMGNTEAFF
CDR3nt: TGTGCCAGTAGGACCACCGGGATGGGAAACACTGAAGCTTTCTTT

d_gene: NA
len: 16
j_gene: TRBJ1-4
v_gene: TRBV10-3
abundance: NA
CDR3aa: CASAPRAGTTNEKLFF
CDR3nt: TGTGCCTCCGCCCCTCGCGCGGGTACAACTAATGAAAAACTGTTTTTT

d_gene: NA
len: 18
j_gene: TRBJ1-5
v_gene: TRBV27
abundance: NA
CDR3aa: CASSLSACQWRNNQPQHF
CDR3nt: TGTGCCAGCAGTTTATCCGCGTGCCAGTGGCGGAACAATCAGCCCCAGCATTTT

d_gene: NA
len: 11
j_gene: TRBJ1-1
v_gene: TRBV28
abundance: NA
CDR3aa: CASRRTLMAFF
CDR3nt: TGTGCCAGCAGGCGGACCCTGATGGCTTTCTTT

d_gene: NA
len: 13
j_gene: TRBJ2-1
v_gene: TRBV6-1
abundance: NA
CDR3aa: CASSDEIHNEQFF
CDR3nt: TGTGCCAGCAGTGACGAGATACACAATGAGCAGTTCTTC

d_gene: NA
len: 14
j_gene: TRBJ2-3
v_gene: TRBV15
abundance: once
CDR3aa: CATSRDLGADTQYF
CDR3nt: TGTGCCACCAGCAGAGATTTGGGAGCCGATACGCAGTATTTT

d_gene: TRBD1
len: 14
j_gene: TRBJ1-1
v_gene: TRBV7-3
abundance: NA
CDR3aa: CASSQAGGYTEAFF
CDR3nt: TGTGCCAGCAGCCAAGCAGGGGGCTACACTGAAGCTTTCTTT

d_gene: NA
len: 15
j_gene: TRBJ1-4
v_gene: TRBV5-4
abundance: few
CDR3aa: CASSQQGSGHEKLFF
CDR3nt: TGTGCCAGCAGCCAACAGGGATCGGGGCATGAAAAACTGTTTTTT

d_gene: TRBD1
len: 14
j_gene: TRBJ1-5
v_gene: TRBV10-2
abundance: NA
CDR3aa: CASSPGQRDQPQHF
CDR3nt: TGCGCCAGCAGCCCGGGACAGAGGGATCAGCCCCAGCATTTT

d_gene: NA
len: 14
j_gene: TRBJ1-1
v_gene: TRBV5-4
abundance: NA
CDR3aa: CASSFLGENTEAFF
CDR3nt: TGTGCCAGCAGCTTCTTAGGAGAGAACACTGAAGCTTTCTTT

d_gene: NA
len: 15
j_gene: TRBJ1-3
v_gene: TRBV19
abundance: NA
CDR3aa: CASSVIGARGNTIYF
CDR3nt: TGTGCCAGTAGTGTCATAGGGGCGCGAGGAAACACCATATATTTT

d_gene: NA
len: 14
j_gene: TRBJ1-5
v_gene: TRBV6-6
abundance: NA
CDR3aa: CASSRTSSNQPQHF
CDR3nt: TGTGCCAGCAGTAGGACCAGTTCCAATCAGCCCCAGCATTTT

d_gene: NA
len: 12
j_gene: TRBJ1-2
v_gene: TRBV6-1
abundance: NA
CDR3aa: CASTAGNYGYTF
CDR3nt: TGTGCCAGCACCGCGGGAAACTATGGCTACACCTTC

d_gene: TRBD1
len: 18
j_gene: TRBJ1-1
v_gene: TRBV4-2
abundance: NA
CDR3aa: CASSQDSGQIFMNTEAFF
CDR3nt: TGTGCCAGCAGCCAAGACTCGGGACAGATCTTTATGAACACTGAAGCTTTCTTT

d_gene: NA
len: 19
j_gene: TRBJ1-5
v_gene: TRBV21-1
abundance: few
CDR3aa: CASSKALKTGSGSNQPQHF
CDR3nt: TGTGCCAGCAGCAAAGCCCTCAAGACAGGGTCCGGGAGCAATCAGCCCCAGCATTTT

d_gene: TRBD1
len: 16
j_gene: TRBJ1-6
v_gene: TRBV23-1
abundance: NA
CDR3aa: CASSQSPGTGGPPLHF
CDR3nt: TGCGCCAGCAGTCAATCTCCCGGGACAGGGGGACCACCCCTCCACTTT

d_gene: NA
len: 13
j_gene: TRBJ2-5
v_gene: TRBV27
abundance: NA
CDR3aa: CASSLVYQETQYF
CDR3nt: TGTGCCAGCAGTTTGGTGTACCAAGAGACCCAGTACTTC

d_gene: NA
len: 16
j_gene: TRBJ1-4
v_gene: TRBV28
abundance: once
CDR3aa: CASSSLAALTNEKLFF
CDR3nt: TGTGCCAGCAGTTCCTTGGCCGCTCTAACTAATGAAAAACTGTTTTTT

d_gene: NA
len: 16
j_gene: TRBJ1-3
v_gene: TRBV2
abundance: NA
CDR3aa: CASSNQPRTTGNTIYF
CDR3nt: TGTGCCAGCAGTAACCAACCCAGGACTACTGGAAACACCATATATTTT

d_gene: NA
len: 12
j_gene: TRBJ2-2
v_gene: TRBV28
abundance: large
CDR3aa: CASSLSSGELFF
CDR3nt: TGTGCCAGCAGTTTGAGTTCCGGGGAGCTGTTTTTT

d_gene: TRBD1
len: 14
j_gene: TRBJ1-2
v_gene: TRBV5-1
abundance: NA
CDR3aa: CASSGTGGGYGYTF
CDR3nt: TGCGCCTCGTCCGGGACAGGGGGCGGCTATGGCTACACCTTC

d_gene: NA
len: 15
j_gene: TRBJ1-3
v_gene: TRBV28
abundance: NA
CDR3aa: CASSLYLDIGNTIYF
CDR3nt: TGTGCCAGCAGTTTATACTTGGATATTGGAAACACCATATATTTT

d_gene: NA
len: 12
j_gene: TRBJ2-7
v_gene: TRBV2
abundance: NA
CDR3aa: CASSRGVYEQYF
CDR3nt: TGTGCCAGCAGTAGGGGCGTCTACGAGCAGTACTTC

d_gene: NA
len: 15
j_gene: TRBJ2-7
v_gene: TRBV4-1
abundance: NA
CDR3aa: CASSQDRDGGYEQYF
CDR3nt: TGCGCCAGCAGCCAAGATCGGGACGGTGGCTACGAGCAGTACTTC

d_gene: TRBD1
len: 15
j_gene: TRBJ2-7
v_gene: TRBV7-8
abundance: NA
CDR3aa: CASTLSGTGSYEQYF
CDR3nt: TGTGCCAGCACACTGTCCGGGACAGGATCCTACGAGCAGTACTTC

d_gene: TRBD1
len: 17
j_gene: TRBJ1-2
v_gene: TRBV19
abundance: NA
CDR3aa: CASSSPSTSGTDYGYTF
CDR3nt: TGTGCCAGTAGTTCCCCCTCTACTTCCGGGACAGACTATGGCTACACCTTC

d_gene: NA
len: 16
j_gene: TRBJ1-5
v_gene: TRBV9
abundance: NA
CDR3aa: CASSPGGARSNQPQHF
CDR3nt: TGTGCCAGCAGCCCTGGGGGAGCTAGGAGCAATCAGCCCCAGCATTTT

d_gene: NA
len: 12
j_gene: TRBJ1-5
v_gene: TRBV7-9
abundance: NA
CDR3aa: CASSPPDQPQHF
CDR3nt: TGTGCCAGCAGCCCACCCGATCAGCCCCAGCATTTT

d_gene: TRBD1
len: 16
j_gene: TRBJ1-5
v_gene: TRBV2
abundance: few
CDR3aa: CASSSFDRGGAQPQHF
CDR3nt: TGTGCCAGCAGTTCCTTTGACAGGGGTGGAGCTCAGCCCCAGCATTTT

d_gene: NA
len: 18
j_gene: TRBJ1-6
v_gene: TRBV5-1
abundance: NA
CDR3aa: CASSASTGHGIYNSPLHF
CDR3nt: TGCGCCAGCAGCGCAAGCACGGGACACGGAATCTATAATTCACCCCTCCACTTT

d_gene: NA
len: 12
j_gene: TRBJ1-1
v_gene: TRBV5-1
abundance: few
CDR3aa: CASSDGRAEAFF
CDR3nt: TGCGCCAGCAGTGATGGGAGGGCTGAAGCTTTCTTT

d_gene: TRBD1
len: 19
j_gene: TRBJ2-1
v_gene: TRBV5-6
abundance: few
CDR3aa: CASSLLGGRTGCSYNEQFF
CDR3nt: TGTGCCAGCAGCTTGCTTGGAGGCCGGACAGGGTGTTCCTACAATGAGCAGTTCTTC

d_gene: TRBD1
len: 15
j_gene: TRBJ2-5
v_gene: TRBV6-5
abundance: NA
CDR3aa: CASSYSGQLGETQYF
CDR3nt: TGTGCCAGCAGTTACTCGGGACAGTTAGGAGAGACCCAGTACTTC

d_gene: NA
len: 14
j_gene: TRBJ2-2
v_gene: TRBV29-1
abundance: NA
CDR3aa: CSVGNREGTGELFF
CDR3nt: TGCAGCGTGGGGAACAGGGAGGGCACCGGGGAGCTGTTTTTT

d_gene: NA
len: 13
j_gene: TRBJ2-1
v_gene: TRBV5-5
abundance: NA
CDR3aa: CASSWGDRAKQFF
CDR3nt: TGTGCCAGCAGCTGGGGGGACCGGGCCAAGCAGTTCTTC

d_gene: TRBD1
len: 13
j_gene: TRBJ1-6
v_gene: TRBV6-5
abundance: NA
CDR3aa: CASRGQNNSPLHF
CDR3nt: TGTGCCAGCAGGGGACAGAATAATTCACCCCTCCACTTT

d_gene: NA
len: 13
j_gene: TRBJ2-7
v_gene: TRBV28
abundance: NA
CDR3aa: CASSFWAVNEQYF
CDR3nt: TGTGCCAGCAGTTTTTGGGCCGTAAACGAGCAGTACTTC

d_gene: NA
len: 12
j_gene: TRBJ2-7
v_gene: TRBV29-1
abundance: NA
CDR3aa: CSVRRGPYEQYF
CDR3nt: TGCAGCGTTCGAAGGGGACCCTACGAGCAGTACTTC